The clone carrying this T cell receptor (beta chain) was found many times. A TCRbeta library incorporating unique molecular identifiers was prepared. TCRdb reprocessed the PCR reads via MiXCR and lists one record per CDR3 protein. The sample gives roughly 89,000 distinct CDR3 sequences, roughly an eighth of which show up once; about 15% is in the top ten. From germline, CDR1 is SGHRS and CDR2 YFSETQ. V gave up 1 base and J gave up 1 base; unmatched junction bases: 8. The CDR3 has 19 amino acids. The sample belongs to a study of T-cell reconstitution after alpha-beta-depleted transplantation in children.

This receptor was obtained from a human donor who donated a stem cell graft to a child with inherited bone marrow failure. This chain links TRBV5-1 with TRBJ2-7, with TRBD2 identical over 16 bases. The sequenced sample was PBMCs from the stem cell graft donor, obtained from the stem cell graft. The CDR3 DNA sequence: TGCGCCAGCAGCTTGCCCTCGGGACTAGCGGGAGGGCCGTCCTACGAGCAGTACTTC. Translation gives CASSLPSGLAGGPSYEQYF.